One and the same sample provided the 30 T cell receptor beta chains below, sequenced in a study of identical twins. TCRdb reanalysed the 5' RACE reads using MiXCR and keeps one entry per CDR3 protein. The sample records roughly 250,000 distinct CDR3 sequences, 7% to 8.5% being singletons. These same data were also listed under a study on yellow fever vaccine responses in identical twins.

The sample was CD8+ T cells sorted from blood. All receptors come from a woman between 18 and 29 years old in good health.

V is TRBV7-9 and J is TRBJ1-2; TRBD1 aligns across 7 bases. The trim removed 1 base at V and 2 bases at J, leaving 7 bases unmatched. Germline lookup yields CDR1 SEHNR and CDR2 FQNEAQ (reference sequence). CDR3 length equals 16 residues. CDR3 sequence reads: CASSLEEQTGNYGYTF. The CDR3 nucleotides are TGTGCCAGCAGCTTAGAAGAGCAGACAGGGAACTATGGCTACACCTTC.

This clonotype was seen only a few times. The gene calls are TRBV12-3 or TRBV12-4 and TRBJ2-3, with D possibly TRBD1 on 5 matching bases. The V end lost 3 bases, the J end lost 3 bases, and 10 bases lay between the germline ends. The CDR3 length is 14 residues. CDR3 sequence: CASSLGRATDTQYF. The CDR3 DNA sequence: TGTGCCAGCAGTTTGGGCAGGGCGACAGATACGCAGTATTTT.

This clonotype was detected only a few times. V is TRBV24-1 and J is TRBJ2-1; D gene unclear. The germline V gene has CDR1 KGHDR and CDR2 SFDVKD. This CDR3 comprises 11 residues. Trimming took off 5 bases at V and 8 bases at J, with 6 bases between the two ends. CDR3: CATSGGYEQFF. The CDR3, as DNA: TGTGCCACCAGTGGAGGCTATGAGCAGTTCTTC.

The chain employs TRBV29-1 and TRBJ2-3; TRBD2 matches at 9 bases. The CDR3 has 15 amino acids. V lost 4 bases to trimming and J lost 1 base; unmatched junction nucleotides: 6. CDR1 SQVTM and CDR2 ANQGSEA come from the germline V gene. This chain's CDR3 is CSVGYERGGTDTQYF. In DNA, the CDR3 is TGCAGCGTTGGGTACGAGCGGGGGGGCACAGATACGCAGTATTTT.

This chain uses TRBV5-1 with TRBJ2-5; tentatively, D is TRBD1 or TRBD2 (6 bases each). CDR3 length: 15 amino acids. V shed 2 bases and J shed 2 bases, with 13 bases lying between them. Germline CDR1 reads SGHRS; CDR2 reads YFSETQ. The CDR3 DNA reads as TGCGCCAGCAGCTTAGGAGGGGGTGATCAAGAGACCCAGTACTTC. This translates into CASSLGGGDQETQYF.

Turning to this clonotype: A much bigger clone sits one base away, suggesting this may be a read error. The rearrangement joins TRBV12-3 or TRBV12-4 to TRBJ2-7, with 8 bases fitting TRBD1. V dropped 3 bases and J dropped 3; count of bases not matched to a gene: 4. There are 14 residues in the CDR3. CDR3 region: CASSFGGQDYEQYV. The CDR3 DNA reads as TGTGCCAGCAGTTTCGGGGGACAGGACTACGAGCAGTACGTC.

The CDR3 region has the DNA TGTGCCAGCAGCCCTGGGCTCCTCACCGGGGAGCTGTTTTTT. Translation gives CASSPGLLTGELFF. The chain combines TRBV5-5 with TRBJ2-2; D is unclear. The V gene lost 4 bases and the J gene lost 4 bases, with 11 bases spanning the gap. CDR3 length: 14 amino acids. The germline gives CDR1 SGHKS, CDR2 YYEKEE (reference sequence). Combining the CDR3 with reference TRBV5-5 and TRBJ2-2 gives the whole variable domain DAGVTQSPTHLIKTRGQQVTLRCSPISGHKSVSWYQQVLGQGPQFIFQYYEKEERGRGNFPDRFSARQFPNYSSELNVNALLLGDSALYLCASSPGLLTGELFFGEGSRLTVL.

This clonotype was counted ten times or more. The chain recombines TRBV5-1 with TRBJ1-5; 10 positions match TRBD1. In germline, CDR1 is SGHRS, CDR2 YFSETQ. This CDR3 region has 15 residues. The junction had 4 bases not matched to a gene; V was cut back by 4 bases and J by 3 bases. The CDR3 region is CASSPGQGINQPQHF. DNA for the CDR3: TGCGCCAGCAGCCCGGGACAGGGGATCAATCAGCCCCAGCATTTT. Together with reference TRBV5-1 and TRBJ1-5, the CDR3 gives the full variable domain: KAGVTQTPRYLIKTRGQQVTLSCSPISGHRSVSWYQQTPGQGLQFLFEYFSETQRNKGNFPGRFSGRQFSNSRSEMNVSTLELGDSALYLCASSPGQGINQPQHFGDGTRLSIL.

The chain recombines TRBV29-1 with TRBJ2-7, with 8 bases lining up with TRBD2. The CDR3 covers 13 residues. Germline CDR1 is SQVTM and CDR2 is ANQGSEA. J gave up 4 bases and V 8 bases, and 10 bases lay outside the gene matches. The CDR3 DNA follows: TGCAGCTTCTCAGCGGGAGTAGGGTACGAGCAGTACTTC. Translated, it gives CSFSAGVGYEQYF.

V and J are TRBV7-9 and TRBJ2-1; possible D gene TRBD1, 7 bases. V was pared by 10 bases and J by 2 bases, with 15 bases between. Germline V lookup: CDR1 SEHNR, CDR2 FQNEAQ (reference sequence). CDR3 length: 14 amino acids. This CDR3 reads CATRGTATYNEQFF. The CDR3 DNA reads TGTGCCACCCGGGGGACAGCTACCTACAATGAGCAGTTCTTC.

This clonotype was observed a few times. The chain carries TRBV7-6 and TRBJ2-7, with TRBD1 as a possible D gene (5 bases). The ends were cut back, 4 bases at V and 3 bases at J, with 25 bases in the middle. The CDR3 runs to 18 residues. Germline V gives CDR1 SGHVS, CDR2 FNYEAQ. CDR3: CASSYAPTGGPKFYEQYF. Here the CDR3 DNA reads TGTGCCAGCAGCTATGCTCCAACAGGTGGTCCTAAATTCTACGAGCAGTACTTC.

This clonotype has at least ten counts. The chain links TRBV6-5 to TRBJ2-7; D may be TRBD2 (6 bases). This CDR3 is 15 amino acids long. The V end lost 2 bases, the J end lost 3 bases, and 14 bases lay between the germline ends. Germline assignment: CDR1 MNHEY and CDR2 SVGAGI. The CDR3 is CASSYGDSGGYEQYF. In DNA form, the CDR3 reads TGTGCCAGCAGTTACGGTGATAGCGGAGGCTACGAGCAGTACTTC.

This clonotype showed up many times. This chain joins TRBV12-3 or TRBV12-4 and TRBJ1-1; tentative D call: TRBD1 (5 bases). The CDR3 consists of 10 residues. The ends were cut back, 8 bases at V and 8 bases at J, with 9 bases in the middle. CDR3 loop: CASGPGEAFF. The CDR3 DNA reads as TGTGCCAGCGGACCAGGGGAAGCTTTCTTT.

This clonotype was recorded at least ten times. The chain joins TRBV24-1 to TRBJ1-2; no clear D. V lost 1 base and J 7 bases, leaving 15 bases between the germline ends. The CDR3 extends over 15 amino acids. The germline V gene encodes CDR1 KGHDR and CDR2 SFDVKD. Here the CDR3 DNA reads TGTGCCACCAGTGATTTTTGGCTCCCTCCAGGTGGCTACACCTTC. It translates to CATSDFWLPPGGYTF.

This clonotype was observed at least ten times. This chain joins TRBV25-1 and TRBJ1-2; TRBD1 matches at 7 bases. Germline-derived CDR1 and CDR2 are MGHDK and SYGVNS. The CDR3 has 15 residues. The V and J ends lost 9 bases and 4 bases, in that order; junction bases with no gene match: 14. The CDR3, as DNA: TGTGCCAGTAGCCCCCCGGGACAGCCATCCTATGGCTACACCTTC. Translation gives CASSPPGQPSYGYTF.

The chain couples TRBV6-5 to TRBJ2-2; D uncertain. Trimming removed 1 base from V and 4 bases from J, with 10 bases in between. Germline CDR1 MNHEY, CDR2 SVGAGI. There are 15 residues in the CDR3. The CDR3 loop is CASSYWEGSTGELFF. The CDR3 DNA reads TGTGCCAGCAGTTACTGGGAAGGAAGCACCGGGGAGCTGTTTTTT.

J is TRBJ1-1 and V is TRBV11-3; unclear D gene. The CDR3 has 14 residues. The ends were cut back, 7 bases at V and 4 bases at J, with 16 bases in the middle. Germline values: CDR1 SGHNT, CDR2 YENEEA. This CDR3 reads CASTPDGELTEAFF. CDR3 bases: TGTGCCAGCACCCCGGACGGAGAGCTCACTGAAGCTTTCTTT.

The gene calls are TRBV20-1 and TRBJ1-3; weak D call: TRBD1 (5 bases). The CDR3 is 17 residues long. In germline, CDR1 is DFQATT, CDR2 SNEGSKA (reference sequence). Deletions cut 0 bases from V and 0 bases from J, with 15 bases between. CDR3 coding DNA: TGCAGTGCTAGAGATTTTGGGGGACCAACCTCTGGAAACACCATATATTTT. This encodes CSARDFGGPTSGNTIYF.

The J gene is TRBJ2-1, the V gene TRBV7-9, with D perhaps TRBD2 (6 bases). CDR1 SEHNR and CDR2 FQNEAQ come from the germline V gene (reference sequence). The CDR3 totals 14 residues. The V gene lost 5 bases and the J gene lost 2 bases, with 10 bases spanning the gap. The CDR3 spells CASSPSVTYNEQFF. In nucleotides, the CDR3 is TGTGCCAGCAGCCCTAGCGTTACCTACAATGAGCAGTTCTTC.

In this sample, this clonotype turned up a few times. The chain employs TRBV6-1 and TRBJ1-1; TRBD1 is a possible D gene (6 bases). Germline CDR1 MNHNS, CDR2 SASEGT. The CDR3 sequence is 14 residues long. V was cut by 1 base and J by 6 bases, with 12 bases left in between. CDR3 region: CASSEGGGGSEAFF. CDR3 sequence (DNA): TGTGCCAGCAGTGAAGGAGGGGGAGGCTCTGAAGCTTTCTTT.

This chain links TRBV3-1 with TRBJ2-1; D not resolved. V was pared by 5 bases and J by 1 base, with 18 bases between. Germline V gene data show CDR1 as LGHDT and CDR2 as YNNKEL (reference sequence). The CDR3 runs 17 residues. The CDR3 DNA reads as TGTGCCAGCAGCTCCCCTTGGCAGGCCGCTTCCTACAATGAGCAGTTCTTC. It specifies CASSSPWQAASYNEQFF.

Ten or more counts support this clonotype. The rearrangement uses TRBV7-8 and TRBJ2-5; perhaps TRBD2 as D (5 bases). From germline, CDR1 is SGHVS and CDR2 FQNEAQ. The CDR3 extends over 14 amino acids. Trimming pared 3 bases from V and 5 bases from J, leaving 13 bases between. CDR3: CASSFSRVGETQYF. As DNA, the CDR3 is TGTGCCAGCAGCTTTTCGAGGGTTGGTGAGACCCAGTACTTC.

This clonotype was counted at least ten times. V and J are TRBV7-6 and TRBJ2-7; 8 bases fit TRBD1. Germline CDR1 reads SGHVS; CDR2 reads FNYEAQ. Unmatched junction bases numbered 4, after V lost 1 base and J lost 2 bases. The CDR3 has 15 amino acids. Here the CDR3 DNA reads TGTGCCAGCAGCTTAGGGACAGGGAGCGCCTACGAGCAGTACTTC. It is translated as CASSLGTGSAYEQYF.

This clonotype has a handful of counts. The chain links TRBV27 to TRBJ2-7, with 9 bases aligning to TRBD2. The CDR3 has 14 residues. The ends lost 3 bases at V and 4 bases at J; junction bases unmatched: 4. Looked up from germline, CDR1 is MNHEY and CDR2 is SMNVEV (reference sequence). CDR3 coding DNA: TGTGCCAGCAGTTTGGCTAGCGGGACATACGAGCAGTACTTC. It encodes CASSLASGTYEQYF.

This clonotype was detected only a few times. This chain links TRBV7-9 with TRBJ2-1; D possibly corresponds to TRBD2 (6 bases). Trimming took 2 bases from V and 9 from J, leaving 20 bases between them. The CDR3 has 16 amino acids. CDR1 SEHNR and CDR2 FQNEAQ come from the germline V gene (reference sequence). CDR3 sequence (DNA): TGTGCCAGCAGCTTAAGGAGGGTGGTAGACGACACTGAGCAGTTCTTC. Translation: CASSLRRVVDDTEQFF.

This clonotype was counted many times. This rearrangement joins TRBV10-3 to TRBJ2-2; 11 positions agree with TRBD2. There are 17 residues in the CDR3. CDR1 is ENHRY, CDR2 SYGVKD, per germline. V lost 2 bases to trimming and J lost 0 bases; unmatched junction nucleotides: 2. CDR3 protein: CAISETSGGANTGELFF. DNA for the CDR3: TGTGCCATCAGTGAGACTAGCGGGGGAGCGAACACCGGGGAGCTGTTTTTT.

This clonotype has only a few counts. The chain joins TRBV10-1 to TRBJ2-1; tentative D call: TRBD1 (7 bases). This CDR3 has 15 amino acids. Trimming took 3 bases from V and 9 from J, leaving 18 bases between them. CDR1 and CDR2 (germline): WNHNN, SYGVQD (reference sequence). Here the CDR3 DNA reads TGCGCCAGCAGTGAAGGGGGCCGGGGGCAGGGTGAGCAGTTCTTC. Its translation: CASSEGGRGQGEQFF.

This clonotype was detected a few times. The chain has TRBV5-5 and TRBJ2-5, with D perhaps being TRBD1 or TRBD2 (5 bases each). This CDR3 region has 14 residues. Germline V CDR1 and CDR2: SGHKS, YYEKEE (reference sequence). Trimming shortened V by 2 bases and J by 3 bases, and 11 bases separated the two germline ends. The CDR3: CASSFPGQEETQYF. The DNA for the CDR3 is TGTGCCAGCAGCTTCCCGGGGCAGGAAGAGACCCAGTACTTC.

This clonotype was detected ten times or more. The chain joins TRBV2 to TRBJ2-2, with TRBD2 matching over 13 bases. Per germline, CDR1 SNHLY and CDR2 FYNNEI. This CDR3 spans 16 amino acids. V lost 2 bases to trimming and J lost 6 bases; unmatched junction nucleotides: 3. The CDR3 sequence is CASSEMGLAGSGELFF. The CDR3 coding sequence is TGTGCCAGCAGTGAAATGGGACTAGCGGGGTCCGGGGAGCTGTTTTTT. Filled out from reference TRBV2 and TRBJ2-2, the complete variable domain reads EPEVTQTPSHQVTQMGQEVILRCVPISNHLYFYWYRQILGQKVEFLVSFYNNEISEKSEIFDDQFSVERPDGSNFTLKIRSTKLEDSAMYFCASSEMGLAGSGELFFGEGSRLTVL.

This clonotype was picked up a small number of times. The CDR3 nucleotides are TGTGCCAGCAGCCCAACGGTAGCGGGATACCTCTCTCAAGAGACCCAGTACTTC. It codes for CASSPTVAGYLSQETQYF. This sequence joins TRBV7-6 and TRBJ2-5; TRBD2 aligns across 8 bases. V lost 5 bases and J lost 2; bases outside the gene matches: 16. Germline CDR1 SGHVS, CDR2 FNYEAQ. The CDR3 runs 18 residues.